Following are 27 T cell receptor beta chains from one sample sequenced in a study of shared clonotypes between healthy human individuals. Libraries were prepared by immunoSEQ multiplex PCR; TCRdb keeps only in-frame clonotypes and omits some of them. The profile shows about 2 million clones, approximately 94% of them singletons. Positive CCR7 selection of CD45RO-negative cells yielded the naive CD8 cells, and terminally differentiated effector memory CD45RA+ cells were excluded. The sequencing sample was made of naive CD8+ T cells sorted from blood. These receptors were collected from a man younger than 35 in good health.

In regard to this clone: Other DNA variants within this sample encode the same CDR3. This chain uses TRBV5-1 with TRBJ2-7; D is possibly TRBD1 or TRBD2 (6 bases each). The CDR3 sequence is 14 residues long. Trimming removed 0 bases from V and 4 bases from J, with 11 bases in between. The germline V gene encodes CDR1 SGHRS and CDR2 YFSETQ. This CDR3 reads CASSLVGGAYEQYF. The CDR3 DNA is TGCGCCAGCAGCTTGGTGGGGGGCGCTTACGAGCAGTACTTC.

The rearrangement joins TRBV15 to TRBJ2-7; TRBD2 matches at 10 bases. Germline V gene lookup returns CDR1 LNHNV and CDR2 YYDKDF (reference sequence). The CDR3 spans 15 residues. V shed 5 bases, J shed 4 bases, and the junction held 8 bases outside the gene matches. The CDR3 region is CATSAETSGLYEQYF. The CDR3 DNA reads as TGTGCCACCAGCGCCGAGACTAGCGGGTTATACGAGCAGTACTTC.

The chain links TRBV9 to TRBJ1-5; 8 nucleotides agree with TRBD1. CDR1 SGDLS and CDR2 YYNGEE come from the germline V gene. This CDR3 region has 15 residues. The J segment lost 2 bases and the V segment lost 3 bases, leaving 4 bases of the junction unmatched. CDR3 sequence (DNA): TGTGCCAGCAGCGCAGGGGGCGCAGGCAATCAGCCCCAGCATTTT. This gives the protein CASSAGGAGNQPQHF.

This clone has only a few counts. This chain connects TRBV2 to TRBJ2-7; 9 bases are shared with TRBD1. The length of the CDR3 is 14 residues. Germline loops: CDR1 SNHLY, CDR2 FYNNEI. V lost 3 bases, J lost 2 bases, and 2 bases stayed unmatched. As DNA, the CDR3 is TGTGCCAGCAGTGAGGGGGACAGGGCCTACGAGCAGTACTTC. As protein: CASSEGDRAYEQYF.

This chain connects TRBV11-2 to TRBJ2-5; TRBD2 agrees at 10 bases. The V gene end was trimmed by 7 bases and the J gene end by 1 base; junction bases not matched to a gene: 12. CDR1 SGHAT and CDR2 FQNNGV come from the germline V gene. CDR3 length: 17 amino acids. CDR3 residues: CASTPEQRGGLQETQYF. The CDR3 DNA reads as TGTGCCAGCACCCCTGAGCAGCGGGGGGGGCTCCAAGAGACCCAGTACTTC.

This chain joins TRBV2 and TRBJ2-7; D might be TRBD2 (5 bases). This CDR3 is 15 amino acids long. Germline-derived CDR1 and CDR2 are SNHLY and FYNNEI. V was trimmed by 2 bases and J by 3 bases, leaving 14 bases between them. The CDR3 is CASSEPSRGNYEQYF. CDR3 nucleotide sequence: TGTGCCAGCAGTGAACCGAGTCGAGGGAACTACGAGCAGTACTTC.

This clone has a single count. Here the CDR3 DNA reads TGTGCCAGCAGTGAATCATGGATTTATGAAGCTTTCTTT. Its translation: CASSESWIYEAFF. This sequence joins TRBV2 and TRBJ1-1; unclear D gene. Germline values: CDR1 SNHLY, CDR2 FYNNEI. V was trimmed by 2 bases and J by 7 bases, leaving 11 bases between them. The CDR3 extends over 13 amino acids. Full variable domain (remainder filled in from reference TRBV2 and TRBJ1-1): EPEVTQTPSHQVTQMGQEVILRCVPISNHLYFYWYRQILGQKVEFLVSFYNNEISEKSEIFDDQFSVERPDGSNFTLKIRSTKLEDSAMYFCASSESWIYEAFFGQGTRLTVV.

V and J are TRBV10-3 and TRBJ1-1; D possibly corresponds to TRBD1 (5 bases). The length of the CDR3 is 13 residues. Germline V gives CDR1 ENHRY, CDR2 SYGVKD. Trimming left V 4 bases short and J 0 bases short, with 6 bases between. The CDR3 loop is CAISGGLNTEAFF. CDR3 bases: TGTGCCATCAGTGGGGGCCTGAACACTGAAGCTTTCTTT.

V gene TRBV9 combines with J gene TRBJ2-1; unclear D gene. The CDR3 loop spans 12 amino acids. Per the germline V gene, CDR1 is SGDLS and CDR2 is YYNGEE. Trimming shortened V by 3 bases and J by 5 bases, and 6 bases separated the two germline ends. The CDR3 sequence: CASSGGDNEQFF. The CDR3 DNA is TGTGCCAGCAGCGGTGGTGACAATGAGCAGTTCTTC.

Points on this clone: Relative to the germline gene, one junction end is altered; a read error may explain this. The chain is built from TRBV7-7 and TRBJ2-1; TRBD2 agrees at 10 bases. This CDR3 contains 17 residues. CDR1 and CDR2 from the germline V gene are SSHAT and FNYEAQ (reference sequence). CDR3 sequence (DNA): TGTGCTAGCAGCCCCAGAAGCGGGGGGGCAGGCACCAATGAGCAGTTCTTC. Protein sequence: CASSPRSGGAGTNEQFF. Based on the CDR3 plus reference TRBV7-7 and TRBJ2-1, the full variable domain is GAGVSQSPRYKVTKRGQDVTLRCDPISSHATLYWYQQALGQGPEFLTYFNYEAQPDKSGLPSDRFSAERPEGSISTLTIQRTEQRDSAMYRCASSPRSGGAGTNEQFFGPGTRLTVL.

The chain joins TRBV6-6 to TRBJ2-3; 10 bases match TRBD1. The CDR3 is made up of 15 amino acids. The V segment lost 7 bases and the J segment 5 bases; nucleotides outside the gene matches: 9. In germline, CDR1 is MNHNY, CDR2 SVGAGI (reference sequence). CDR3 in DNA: TGTGCCAGCACCTCTGACAGGGGGCTCGTAGATACGCAGTATTTT. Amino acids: CASTSDRGLVDTQYF.

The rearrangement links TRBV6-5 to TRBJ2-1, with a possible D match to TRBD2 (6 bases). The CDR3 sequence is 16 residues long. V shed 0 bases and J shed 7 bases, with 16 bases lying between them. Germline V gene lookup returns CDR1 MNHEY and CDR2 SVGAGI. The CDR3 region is CASSYSVGEAMNEQFF. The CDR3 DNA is TGTGCCAGCAGTTACTCGGTCGGGGAGGCGATGAATGAGCAGTTCTTC.

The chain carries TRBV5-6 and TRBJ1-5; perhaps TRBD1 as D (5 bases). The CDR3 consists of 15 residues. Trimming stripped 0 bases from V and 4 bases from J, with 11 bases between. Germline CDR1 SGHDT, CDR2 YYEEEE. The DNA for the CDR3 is TGTGCCAGCAGCTTGGCCGGGGGTTTTAATCAGCCCCAGCATTTT. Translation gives CASSLAGGFNQPQHF.

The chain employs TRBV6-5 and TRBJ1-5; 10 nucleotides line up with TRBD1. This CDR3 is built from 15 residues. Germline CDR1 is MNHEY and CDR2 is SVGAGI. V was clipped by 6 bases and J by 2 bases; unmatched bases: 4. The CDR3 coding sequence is TGTGCCAGCAGCCCCGGGACAGGGGGCAATCAGCCCCAGCATTTT. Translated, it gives CASSPGTGGNQPQHF.

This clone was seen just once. CDR3 sequence: CASSRPGQGLHTEAFF. DNA for the CDR3: TGTGCCAGCAGCCGGCCGGGACAGGGCCTGCACACTGAAGCTTTCTTT. J is TRBJ1-1 and V is TRBV7-9; 9 bases line up with TRBD1. The CDR3 runs to 16 residues. The V gene end was trimmed by 5 bases and the J gene end by 3 bases; junction bases not matched to a gene: 10. CDR1 SEHNR and CDR2 FQNEAQ come from the germline V gene (reference sequence).

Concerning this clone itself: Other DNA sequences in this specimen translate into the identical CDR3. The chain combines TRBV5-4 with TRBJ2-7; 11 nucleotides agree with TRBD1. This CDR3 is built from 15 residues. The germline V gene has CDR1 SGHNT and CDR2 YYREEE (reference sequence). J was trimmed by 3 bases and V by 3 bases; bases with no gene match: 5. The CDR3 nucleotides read TGTGCCAGCAGCTCGCCGGGACAGGGGGTCTACGAGCAGTACTTC. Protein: CASSSPGQGVYEQYF. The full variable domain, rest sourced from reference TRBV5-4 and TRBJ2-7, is ETGVTQSPTHLIKTRGQQVTLRCSSQSGHNTVSWYQQALGQGPQFIFQYYREEENGRGNFPPRFSGLQFPNYSSELNVNALELDDSALYLCASSSPGQGVYEQYFGPGTRLTVT.

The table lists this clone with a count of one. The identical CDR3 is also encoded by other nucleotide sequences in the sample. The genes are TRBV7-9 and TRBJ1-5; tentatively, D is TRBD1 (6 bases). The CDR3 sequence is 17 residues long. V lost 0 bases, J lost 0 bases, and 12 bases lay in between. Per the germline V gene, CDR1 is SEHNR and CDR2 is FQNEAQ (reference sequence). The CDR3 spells CASSLAGGPYSNQPQHF. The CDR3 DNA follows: TGTGCCAGCAGCTTAGCGGGGGGGCCCTATAGCAATCAGCCCCAGCATTTT.

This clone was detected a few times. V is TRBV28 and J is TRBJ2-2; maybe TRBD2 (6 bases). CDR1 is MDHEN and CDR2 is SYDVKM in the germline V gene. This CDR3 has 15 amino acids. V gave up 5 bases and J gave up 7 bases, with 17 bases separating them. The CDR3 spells CASSPYTGGDGELFF. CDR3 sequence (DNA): TGTGCCAGCAGTCCCTACACGGGCGGGGACGGGGAGCTGTTTTTT.

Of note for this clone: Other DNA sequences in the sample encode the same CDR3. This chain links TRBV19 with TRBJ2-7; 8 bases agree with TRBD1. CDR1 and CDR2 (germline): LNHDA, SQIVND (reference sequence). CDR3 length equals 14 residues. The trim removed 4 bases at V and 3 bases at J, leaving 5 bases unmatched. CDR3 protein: CASSSGQGGYEQYF. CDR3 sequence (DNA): TGTGCCAGTAGTAGCGGACAGGGTGGCTACGAGCAGTACTTC.

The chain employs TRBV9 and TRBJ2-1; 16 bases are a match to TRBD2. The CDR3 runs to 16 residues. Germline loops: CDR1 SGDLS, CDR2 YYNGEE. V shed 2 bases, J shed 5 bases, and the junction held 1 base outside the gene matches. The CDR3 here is CASSVGLAGGNNEQFF. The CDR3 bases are TGTGCCAGCAGCGTGGGACTAGCGGGAGGGAACAATGAGCAGTTCTTC. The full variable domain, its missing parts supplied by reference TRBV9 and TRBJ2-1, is DSGVTQTPKHLITATGQRVTLRCSPRSGDLSVYWYQQSLDQGLQFLIQYYNGEERAKGNILERFSAQQFPDLHSELNLSSLELGDSALYFCASSVGLAGGNNEQFFGPGTRLTVL.

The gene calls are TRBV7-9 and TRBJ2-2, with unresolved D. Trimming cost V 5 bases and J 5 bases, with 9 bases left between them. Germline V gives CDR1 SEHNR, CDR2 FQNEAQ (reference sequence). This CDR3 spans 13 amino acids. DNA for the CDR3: TGTGCCAGCAGCCGGATGTCTACCGGGGAGCTGTTTTTT. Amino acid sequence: CASSRMSTGELFF. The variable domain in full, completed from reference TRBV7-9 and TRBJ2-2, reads DTGVSQNPRHKITKRGQNVTFRCDPISEHNRLYWYRQTLGQGPEFLTYFQNEAQLEKSRLLSDRFSAERPKGSFSTLEIQRTEQGDSAMYLCASSRMSTGELFFGEGSRLTVL.

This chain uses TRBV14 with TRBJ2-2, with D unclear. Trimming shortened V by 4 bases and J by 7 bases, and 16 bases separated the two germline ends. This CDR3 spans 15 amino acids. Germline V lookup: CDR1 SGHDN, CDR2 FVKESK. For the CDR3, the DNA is TGTGCCAGCAGCCGCCAGCTTTGGCTAGACGGGGAGCTGTTTTTT. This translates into CASSRQLWLDGELFF.

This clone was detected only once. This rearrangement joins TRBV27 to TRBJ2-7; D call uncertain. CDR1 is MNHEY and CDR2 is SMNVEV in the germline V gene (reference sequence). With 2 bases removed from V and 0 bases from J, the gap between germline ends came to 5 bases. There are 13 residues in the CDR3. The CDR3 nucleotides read TGTGCCAGCAGTTTACAGCACTCCTACGAGCAGTACTTC. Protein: CASSLQHSYEQYF.

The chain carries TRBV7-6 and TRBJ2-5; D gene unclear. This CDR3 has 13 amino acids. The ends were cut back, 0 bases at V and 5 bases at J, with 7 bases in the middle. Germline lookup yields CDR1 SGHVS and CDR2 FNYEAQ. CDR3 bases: TGTGCCAGCAGCTTAGCCCCGGACGAGACCCAGTACTTC. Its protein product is CASSLAPDETQYF.

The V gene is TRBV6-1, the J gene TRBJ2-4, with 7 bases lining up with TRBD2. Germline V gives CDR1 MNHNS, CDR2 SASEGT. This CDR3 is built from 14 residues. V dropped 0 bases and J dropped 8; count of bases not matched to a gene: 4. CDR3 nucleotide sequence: TGTGCCAGCAGTGAAGCGCTTCGGGGGGACATTCAGTACTTC. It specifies CASSEALRGDIQYF.

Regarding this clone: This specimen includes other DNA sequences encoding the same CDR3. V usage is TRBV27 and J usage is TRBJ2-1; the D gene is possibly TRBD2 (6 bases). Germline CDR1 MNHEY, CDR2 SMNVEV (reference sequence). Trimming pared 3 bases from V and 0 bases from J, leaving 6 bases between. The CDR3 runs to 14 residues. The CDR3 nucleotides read TGTGCCAGCAGTTTGGGGGGCTCCTACAATGAGCAGTTCTTC. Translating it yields CASSLGGSYNEQFF.

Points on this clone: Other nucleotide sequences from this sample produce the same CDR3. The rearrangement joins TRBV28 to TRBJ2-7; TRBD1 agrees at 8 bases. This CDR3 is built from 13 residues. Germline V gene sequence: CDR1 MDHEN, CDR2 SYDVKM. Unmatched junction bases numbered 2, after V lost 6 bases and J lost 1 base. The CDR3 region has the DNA TGTGCCAGCAGGGGACAGGATTCCTACGAGCAGTACTTC. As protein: CASRGQDSYEQYF.